Shown below are 25 T cell receptor beta chains from a single sample sequenced in a study of CD8 T cells in Susac syndrome. RNA in amounts of roughly 0.5 to 1 ug was reverse transcribed with random hexamers. TCRdb re-called the immunoSEQ multiplex PCR reads with MiXCR, one entry per CDR3 protein. The data contain around 130,000 distinct CDR3 sequences, roughly 80% of them seen just once; the ten biggest clones take up roughly 0.48%. Sequences were obtained from CD8+ T cells from PBMCs. These receptors were taken from a human donor with multiple sclerosis.

The chain is built from TRBV5-1 and TRBJ2-3; D tentatively fits TRBD1 or TRBD2 (6 bases each). Germline values: CDR1 SGHRS, CDR2 YFSETQ. V lost 0 bases and J 6 bases, leaving 17 bases between the germline ends. The CDR3 sequence is 16 residues long. CDR3 loop: CASSLAGGAVLDTQYF. Written as DNA, the CDR3 is TGCGCCAGCAGCTTGGCCGGGGGCGCGGTCTTGGATACGCAGTATTTT. The variable domain in full, completed from reference TRBV5-1 and TRBJ2-3, reads KAGVTQTPRYLIKTRGQQVTLSCSPISGHRSVSWYQQTPGQGLQFLFEYFSETQRNKGNFPGRFSGRQFSNSRSEMNVSTLELGDSALYLCASSLAGGAVLDTQYFGPGTRLTVL.

The chain carries TRBV2 and TRBJ2-3; TRBD2 aligns across 7 bases. V shed 4 bases, J shed 5 bases, and the junction held 18 bases outside the gene matches. Per the germline V gene, CDR1 is SNHLY and CDR2 is FYNNEI. This CDR3 comprises 18 residues. The CDR3 nucleotides read TGTGCCAGCAGTGCGGGGCTCGAAAGCGGGGCGATGGAAGATACGCAGTATTTT. It translates to CASSAGLESGAMEDTQYF. The full variable domain, with the rest looked up from reference TRBV2 and TRBJ2-3, is EPEVTQTPSHQVTQMGQEVILRCVPISNHLYFYWYRQILGQKVEFLVSFYNNEISEKSEIFDDQFSVERPDGSNFTLKIRSTKLEDSAMYFCASSAGLESGAMEDTQYFGPGTRLTVL.

This clonotype appeared a few times. The gene calls are TRBV6-1 and TRBJ2-7; D is unresolved. Trimming pared 8 bases from V and 3 bases from J, leaving 14 bases between. This CDR3 comprises 13 residues. CDR1 MNHNS and CDR2 SASEGT come from the germline V gene. The CDR3 spells CASCGNSIYEQYV. DNA of the CDR3: TGTGCCAGCTGTGGTAACAGCATCTACGAGCAGTACGTC.

This chain connects TRBV6-5 to TRBJ2-1, with D perhaps matching TRBD2 (5 bases). Germline V CDR1 and CDR2: MNHEY, SVGAGI. V shed 0 bases and J shed 6 bases, with 15 bases lying between them. CDR3 length: 16 amino acids. CDR3 DNA sequence: TGTGCCAGCAGTTACTCCTCCATGGAACTAGTCAATGAGCAGTTCTTC. This translates into CASSYSSMELVNEQFF.

The V and J genes are TRBV6-1 and TRBJ1-6; TRBD1 matches at 9 bases. The V gene's germline CDR1 is MNHNS and CDR2 SASEGT. J lost 8 bases, V lost 6 bases, and 5 bases had no gene match. This CDR3 is 14 amino acids long. The DNA of the CDR3 is TGTGCCAGCAGCGGGACAGGGACTTATTCACCCCTCCACTTT. Encoded protein: CASSGTGTYSPLHF.

The V call is TRBV5-6, the J call TRBJ2-1; D is perhaps TRBD2 (6 bases). CDR1 SGHDT and CDR2 YYEEEE come from the germline V gene. CDR3 length equals 15 residues. Trimming left V 6 bases short and J 5 bases short, with 18 bases between. CDR3 in amino acids: CASKLRGGGNNEQFF. The CDR3 coding sequence is TGTGCCAGCAAGCTGCGGGGAGGAGGAAACAATGAGCAGTTCTTC.

The CDR3 reads CASSLGQGRQPQHF. CDR3 coding DNA: TGTGCCAGCAGTTTAGGACAGGGCCGTCAGCCCCAGCATTTT. The rearrangement uses TRBV28 and TRBJ1-5; 8 bases match TRBD1. The germline gives CDR1 MDHEN, CDR2 SYDVKM. The V gene end was trimmed by 2 bases and the J gene end by 6 bases; junction bases not matched to a gene: 3. The length of the CDR3 is 14 residues. Based on the CDR3 plus reference TRBV28 and TRBJ1-5, the full variable domain is DVKVTQSSRYLVKRTGEKVFLECVQDMDHENMFWYRQDPGLGLRLIYFSYDVKMKEKGDIPEGYSVSREKKERFSLILESASTNQTSMYLCASSLGQGRQPQHFGDGTRLSIL.

This clonotype was detected only a few times. The gene calls are TRBV19 and TRBJ1-1, with TRBD1 matching 11 bases. J lost 1 base, V lost 7 bases, and 14 bases had no gene match. The CDR3 extends over 18 amino acids. Germline-derived CDR1 and CDR2 are LNHDA and SQIVND (reference sequence). The CDR3 DNA reads TGTGCCAGTACCTCCAGTGGGGACAGGGGGGTCGGGAACACTGAAGCTTTCTTT. Residues: CASTSSGDRGVGNTEAFF.

J is TRBJ2-5 and V is TRBV2, with 8 bases lining up with TRBD2. The ends lost 8 bases at V and 5 bases at J; junction bases unmatched: 13. This CDR3 spans 15 amino acids. Germline CDR1 is SNHLY and CDR2 is FYNNEI. The CDR3 bases are TGTGCCAGCTCCTCACAGGTCGGGGGGGCGGAGACCCAGTACTTC. Translation gives CASSSQVGGAETQYF. Looking up the rest from reference TRBV2 and TRBJ2-5 gives the full variable domain: EPEVTQTPSHQVTQMGQEVILRCVPISNHLYFYWYRQILGQKVEFLVSFYNNEISEKSEIFDDQFSVERPDGSNFTLKIRSTKLEDSAMYFCASSSQVGGAETQYFGPGTRLLVL.

The chain couples TRBV30 to TRBJ1-1; TRBD1 agrees at 7 bases. Germline V lookup: CDR1 GTSNPN, CDR2 SVGIG (reference sequence). The CDR3 totals 13 residues. V lost 3 bases to trimming and J lost 3 bases; unmatched junction nucleotides: 4. This chain's CDR3 is CAWSDREYTEAFF. The CDR3 nucleotides are TGTGCCTGGAGCGACAGGGAGTACACTGAAGCTTTCTTT. Supplemented by reference TRBV30 and TRBJ1-1, the full variable domain reads SQTIHQWPATLVQPVGSPLSLECTVEGTSNPNLYWYRQAAGRGLQLLFYSVGIGQISSEVPQNLSASRPQDRQFILSSKKLLLSDSGFYLCAWSDREYTEAFFGQGTRLTVV.

This chain links TRBV5-1 with TRBJ1-1; 9 nucleotides align to TRBD1. Germline CDR1 is SGHRS and CDR2 is YFSETQ. Losses at the gene ends were 6 bases for V and 0 bases for J; bases not matched to a gene: 6. The CDR3 runs to 15 residues. Here the CDR3 reads CASNYGQGMNTEAFF. In nucleotides, the CDR3 is TGCGCCAGCAACTATGGACAGGGGATGAACACTGAAGCTTTCTTT.

Points on this clonotype: The junction does not match germline at one end; this may be a read error. The genes are TRBV6-2 or TRBV6-3 and TRBJ1-5; the D is unclear. Looked up from germline, CDR1 is MNHEY and CDR2 is SVGEGT. The CDR3 is 15 amino acids. The CDR3 region has the DNA TGTGCCTGCAGTTACTCATCGGCGAGCAATCAGCCCCAGCATTTT. It codes for CACSYSSASNQPQHF.

The chain carries TRBV7-9 and TRBJ2-7, with TRBD1 identical over 9 bases. This CDR3 contains 16 residues. With 5 bases clipped from V and 4 bases from J, the junction kept 12 bases outside the gene matches. Germline V gene data show CDR1 as SEHNR and CDR2 as FQNEAQ (reference sequence). The CDR3 DNA is TGTGCCAGCAGCCCGACAACCGGGACAGGGACTTACGAGCAGTACGTC. Translating gives CASSPTTGTGTYEQYV.

The chain is built from TRBV29-1 and TRBJ1-1; 9 nucleotides line up with TRBD1. V gave up 8 bases and J gave up 0 bases; unmatched junction bases: 13. CDR3 length: 16 amino acids. Per the germline V gene, CDR1 is SQVTM and CDR2 is ANQGSEA. The CDR3 reads CSTGYRGLSMNTEAFF. The CDR3 DNA reads as TGCAGCACGGGTTACAGGGGGCTAAGCATGAACACTGAAGCTTTCTTT.

The chain uses TRBV4-3 and TRBJ2-1, with 12 bases lining up with TRBD2. V lost 4 bases to trimming and J lost 4 bases; unmatched junction nucleotides: 5. The CDR3 loop spans 16 amino acids. The germline gives CDR1 LGHNA, CDR2 YSLEER. This CDR3 reads CASSLGTSGRYNEQFF. The CDR3 nucleotides are TGCGCCAGCAGCCTTGGGACTAGCGGGCGTTACAATGAGCAGTTCTTC.

The CDR3 region is CASSRDLLYGYTF. CDR3 DNA: TGTGCCAGCAGTCGGGACCTACTCTATGGCTACACCTTC. The chain couples TRBV6-1 to TRBJ1-2; a possible D gene is TRBD1 (5 bases). Trimming took 5 bases from V and 4 from J, leaving 11 bases between them. The CDR3 contains 13 residues. CDR1 is MNHNS and CDR2 is SASEGT in the germline V gene.

V and J are TRBV4-1 and TRBJ2-7; D may match TRBD1 or TRBD2 (5 bases each). V lost 1 base and J 3 bases, leaving 16 bases between the germline ends. This CDR3 region has 16 residues. Germline V gene data show CDR1 as MGHRA and CDR2 as YSYEKL. DNA for the CDR3: TGCGCCAGCAGCCAAGGAGGGACCTTCCTCGGCTACGAGCAGTACTTC. It yields the protein CASSQGGTFLGYEQYF.

The chain recombines TRBV7-2 with TRBJ2-5; TRBD2 matches at 12 bases. The germline CDR1 and CDR2 sequences are SGHTA and FQGNSA. Trimming cost V 3 bases and J 2 bases; bases outside gene matches: 10. The CDR3 runs 18 residues. The chain's CDR3 is CASSLITSGRRGQETQYF. Written as DNA, the CDR3 is TGTGCCAGCAGCTTGATAACTAGCGGGAGGAGGGGGCAAGAGACCCAGTACTTC. Looking up the rest from reference TRBV7-2 and TRBJ2-5 gives the full variable domain: GAGVSQSPSNKVTEKGKDVELRCDPISGHTALYWYRQSLGQGLEFLIYFQGNSAPDKSGLPSDRFSAERTGGSVSTLTIQRTQQEDSAVYLCASSLITSGRRGQETQYFGPGTRLLVL.

The chain joins TRBV10-3 to TRBJ2-5; 7 bases map to TRBD1. V shed 0 bases, J shed 3 bases, and the junction held 16 bases outside the gene matches. The germline gives CDR1 ENHRY, CDR2 SYGVKD. The CDR3 extends over 19 amino acids. The CDR3 here is CAISESVGLEDRSKETQYF. The CDR3 region has the DNA TGTGCCATCAGTGAGTCGGTGGGTCTGGAGGACAGGAGCAAAGAGACCCAGTACTTC.

The V gene is TRBV18, the J gene TRBJ2-3; 7 bases fit TRBD1. V lost 5 bases, J lost 2 bases, and 13 bases stayed unmatched. Germline V gene sequence: CDR1 KGHSH, CDR2 LQKENI. This CDR3 has 17 amino acids. The CDR3 sequence is CASSDVGQALSTDTQYF. For the CDR3, the DNA is TGTGCCAGCTCAGACGTTGGACAGGCCCTTTCCACAGATACGCAGTATTTT.

The V and J genes are TRBV28 and TRBJ2-3, with D perhaps matching TRBD2 (6 bases). CDR3 length: 18 amino acids. CDR1 is MDHEN, CDR2 SYDVKM, per germline. Trimming shortened V by 4 bases and J by 1 base, and 21 bases separated the two germline ends. The CDR3 nucleotides read TGTGCCAGCAGTTCTCGCGGGATTTTCATCTCTGGCACAGATACGCAGTATTTT. Amino acids: CASSSRGIFISGTDTQYF.

The chain combines TRBV27 with TRBJ2-1, with D tentatively TRBD1 (6 bases). V dropped 2 bases and J dropped 4 bases, with 9 bases sitting between them. The CDR3 is 14 residues long. Germline CDR1 MNHEY, CDR2 SMNVEV (reference sequence). Written as DNA, the CDR3 is TGTGCCAGCAGTTTAGGGGGCATTTACAATGAGCAGTTCTTC. Its translation is CASSLGGIYNEQFF.

This clonotype appeared a single time. This chain joins TRBV3-1 and TRBJ2-7; the D is unclear. Trimming shortened V by 0 bases and J by 5 bases, and 14 bases separated the two germline ends. The CDR3 spans 15 residues. CDR1 and CDR2 from the germline V gene are LGHDT and YNNKEL (reference sequence). The chain's CDR3 is CASSQEASEVHEQYF. CDR3 nucleotides: TGTGCCAGCAGCCAAGAGGCCTCAGAGGTCCACGAGCAGTACTTC.

The chain links TRBV3-1 to TRBJ2-1; 10 bases match TRBD2. This CDR3 is built from 15 residues. The junction had 3 bases not matched to a gene; V was cut back by 2 bases and J by 5 bases. Germline V gives CDR1 LGHDT, CDR2 YNNKEL (reference sequence). The CDR3 here is CASSQSSGRDNEQFF. CDR3 nucleotides: TGTGCCAGCAGCCAATCTAGCGGGAGAGACAATGAGCAGTTCTTC.

The V call is TRBV12-3 or TRBV12-4, the J call TRBJ2-2, with 9 bases matching TRBD2. V gave up 2 bases and J gave up 6 bases; unmatched junction bases: 4. The CDR3 sequence is 15 residues long. CDR3 in DNA: TGTGCCAGCAGTTTATCTAGCGGGGTCCCCGGGGAGCTGTTTTTT. Translating gives CASSLSSGVPGELFF.